In this sample, the clone carrying this T cell receptor (beta chain) turned up a few times. Repertoires were generated with immunoSEQ multiplex PCR, while TCRdb's copy carries only in-frame clones and drops some. The profile shows around 100,000 clones, 84% of them singletons. The data were taken from a study of blood T cell repertoires in COVID-19. This clonotype was sampled from a man aged 60-69 years with acute or convalescent COVID-19. Sequencing used peripheral blood.

In nucleotides, the CDR3 is TGTGCCAGTAGTAATCGGGACAAAACCTACGAGCAGTACTTC. It specifies CASSNRDKTYEQYF. The V and J genes are TRBV19 and TRBJ2-7, with D perhaps matching TRBD1 (6 bases). The CDR3 extends over 14 amino acids. V shed 4 bases and J shed 2 bases, with 12 bases lying between them. The germline V gene encodes CDR1 LNHDA and CDR2 SQIVND (reference sequence).